This entry lists 21 T cell receptor beta chains sequenced from one sample in a study of T cell responses to AZD1222 COVID-19 vaccine. TCRdb's copy holds only in-frame clones and misses some; the assay was immunoSEQ multiplex PCR. In the table there are about 110,000 clones, roughly 86% of which are singletons. The starting material was peripheral blood, obtained 28 days after the second AZD1222 dose. Source of these receptors: an adult who received the AZD1222 COVID-19 vaccine.

The chain has TRBV5-5 and TRBJ2-7; D unclear. V was trimmed by 2 bases and J by 2 bases, leaving 11 bases between them. Germline lookup yields CDR1 SGHKS and CDR2 YYEKEE (reference sequence). The CDR3 length is 14 residues. This CDR3 reads CASSFWDSPYEQYF. CDR3 bases: TGTGCCAGCAGCTTTTGGGATTCGCCCTACGAGCAGTACTTC.

The chain uses TRBV12-5 and TRBJ1-3; no clear D. The germline V and J ends were trimmed by 7 bases and 0 bases, with 7 bases remaining between them. CDR1 LGHNT and CDR2 FRNRAP come from the germline V gene. The CDR3 consists of 13 residues. The CDR3 region is CASVRNSGNTIYF. Here the CDR3 DNA reads TGTGCTAGTGTTCGGAACTCTGGAAACACCATATATTTT.

This chain uses TRBV28 with TRBJ1-1; no clear D. The CDR3 totals 15 residues. V shed 2 bases and J shed 4 bases, with 14 bases lying between them. Per the germline V gene, CDR1 is MDHEN and CDR2 is SYDVKM. The CDR3 DNA reads as TGTGCCAGCAGTTTAGATTGGTTGAGGTCCACTGAAGCTTTCTTT. Translating it yields CASSLDWLRSTEAFF.

This chain connects TRBV19 to TRBJ2-3; D ambiguous. CDR3 size: 12 residues. With 5 bases removed from V and 2 bases from J, the gap between germline ends came to 5 bases. Germline assignment: CDR1 LNHDA and CDR2 SQIVND (reference sequence). CDR3 DNA sequence: TGTGCCAGTAGTCCAAACACAGATACGCAGTATTTT. As protein: CASSPNTDTQYF.

The V call is TRBV7-8, the J call TRBJ2-7, with 8 positions matching TRBD1. Germline V CDR1 and CDR2: SGHVS, FQNEAQ. J gave up 4 bases and V 4 bases, and 6 bases lay outside the gene matches. There are 14 residues in the CDR3. In nucleotides, the CDR3 is TGTGCCAGCAGCTCGACAGGGGTCGGTTACGAGCAGTACTTC. This encodes CASSSTGVGYEQYF.

The rearrangement joins TRBV7-2 to TRBJ1-2; 7 positions match TRBD1. The germline V gene encodes CDR1 SGHTA and CDR2 FQGNSA. With V trimmed by 6 bases and J by 2 bases, 21 bases remained unmatched. This CDR3 is built from 19 residues. The CDR3 is CASRYPESTQGRTNYGYTF. CDR3 coding DNA: TGTGCCAGCAGGTACCCCGAATCTACACAGGGGAGGACAAACTATGGCTACACCTTC.

The chain uses TRBV7-2 and TRBJ2-3; D is perhaps TRBD1 or TRBD2 (7 bases each). The CDR3 covers 14 residues. The V and J ends lost 5 bases and 10 bases respectively, with 19 bases between them. CDR1 is SGHTA, CDR2 FQGNSA, per germline. CDR3 loop: CASSPQGGERAQYF. CDR3 sequence (DNA): TGTGCCAGCAGCCCTCAGGGGGGGGAGAGGGCGCAGTATTTT.

The chain links TRBV4-2 to TRBJ2-2; D is possibly TRBD2 (5 bases). CDR1 and CDR2 (germline): LGHNA, YNFKEQ. The V end lost 1 base, the J end lost 7 bases, and 7 bases lay between the germline ends. The CDR3 sequence is 13 residues long. CDR3 DNA sequence: TGTGCCAGCAGCCAAGTCGGGGACGGGGAGCTGTTTTTT. Translation gives CASSQVGDGELFF.

This chain uses TRBV27 with TRBJ1-2; D remains ambiguous. The V and J ends lost 0 bases and 4 bases respectively, with 9 bases between them. Germline CDR1 is MNHEY and CDR2 is SMNVEV (reference sequence). This CDR3 is built from 14 residues. For the CDR3, the DNA is TGTGCCAGCAGTTTATCGGGCACTCTCTATGGCTACACCTTC. This codes for CASSLSGTLYGYTF.

This clone showed up just once. The chain joins TRBV3-1 (or the pseudogene TRBV3-2) to TRBJ1-6, with D possibly being TRBD1 (5 bases). CDR1 and CDR2 (germline): LGHDT, YNNKEL (reference sequence). The CDR3 has 16 amino acids. With 2 bases removed from V and 9 bases from J, the gap between germline ends came to 17 bases. Here the CDR3 reads CASSQSLGVSGSPLHF. The CDR3 DNA follows: TGTGCCAGCAGCCAATCTCTAGGGGTTTCAGGTTCACCCCTCCACTTT.

The V and J genes are TRBV7-3 and TRBJ1-2, with 10 bases that match TRBD1. The trim removed 5 bases at V and 4 bases at J, leaving 4 bases unmatched. This CDR3 has 14 residues. CDR1 is SGHTA, CDR2 FQGTGA, per germline. Here the CDR3 DNA reads TGTGCCAGCAGCCCGGGACAGGGGACCTATGGCTACACCTTC. This translates into CASSPGQGTYGYTF.

The V and J genes are TRBV21-1 and TRBJ2-1. TRBV21-1 is labeled a pseudogene. There are 14 residues in the CDR3. This CDR3 is CASSKRGADNEQFF. The CDR3 DNA sequence: TGTGCCAGCAGTAAAAGGGGAGCGGACAATGAGCAGTTCTTC.

This clone occurred a few times. This chain links TRBV6-4 with TRBJ1-2; 9 nucleotides agree with TRBD1. Germline CDR1 and CDR2: MRHNA and SNTAGT. The CDR3 extends over 15 amino acids. V was clipped by 3 bases and J by 8 bases; unmatched bases: 10. The CDR3 DNA reads as TGTGCCAGCAGTGAACAGGGACAGGGAATCGGCGGCTACACCTTC. This gives the protein CASSEQGQGIGGYTF.

The genes are TRBV27 and TRBJ1-6, with 8 bases aligning to TRBD1. Per the germline V gene, CDR1 is MNHEY and CDR2 is SMNVEV (reference sequence). J was trimmed by 9 bases and V by 7 bases; bases with no gene match: 11. The CDR3 is 15 residues long. CDR3 coding DNA: TGTGCCAGCAAAGATTCGGACAGGGTAATTTCACCCCTCCACTTT. Translating it yields CASKDSDRVISPLHF.

V usage is TRBV5-6 and J usage is TRBJ1-1, with TRBD1 identical over 7 bases. The CDR3 runs 16 residues. V lost 1 base and J lost 1; bases outside the gene matches: 7. CDR1 is SGHDT, CDR2 YYEEEE, per germline. The CDR3 is CASSLSGTARNTEAFF. In DNA form, the CDR3 reads TGTGCCAGCAGCTTGTCCGGGACAGCACGGAACACTGAAGCTTTCTTT.

The chain carries TRBV7-3 and TRBJ2-2; D call uncertain. V lost 5 bases to trimming and J lost 0 bases, with 7 bases between them. This CDR3 is 14 amino acids long. Germline loops: CDR1 SGHTA, CDR2 FQGTGA. CDR3 DNA: TGTGCCAGCAGCCCGCTAGCGAACACCGGGGAGCTGTTTTTT. Protein sequence: CASSPLANTGELFF.

The rearrangement uses TRBV7-2 and TRBJ1-3, with D unclear. Germline V gives CDR1 SGHTA, CDR2 FQGNSA. V was trimmed by 3 bases and J by 4 bases, leaving 7 bases between them. The CDR3 consists of 13 residues. This CDR3 is CASSFGLGNTIYF. The CDR3 nucleotides read TGTGCCAGCAGCTTCGGGTTGGGAAACACCATATATTTT.

This chain joins TRBV7-6 and TRBJ1-3; D gene unclear. Germline values: CDR1 SGHVS, CDR2 FNYEAQ. Trimming pared 5 bases from V and 0 bases from J, leaving 5 bases between. The CDR3 covers 13 residues. The CDR3 region has the DNA TGTGCCAGCAGCCCTTACTCTGGAAACACCATATATTTT. Encoded protein: CASSPYSGNTIYF.

V is TRBV28 and J is TRBJ2-7; 7 bases map to TRBD2. Germline assignment: CDR1 MDHEN and CDR2 SYDVKM. The CDR3 length is 14 residues. The V and J ends lost 6 bases and 3 bases, in that order; junction bases with no gene match: 8. The CDR3 DNA reads as TGTGCCAGCAGCCCAAGCGGGACCCTCTACGAGCAGTACTTC. This sequence encodes CASSPSGTLYEQYF.

J is TRBJ1-1 and V is TRBV30, with D maybe TRBD1 (5 bases). V was cut by 1 base and J by 8 bases, with 8 bases left in between. Germline CDR1 and CDR2: GTSNPN and SVGIG (reference sequence). The CDR3 is 11 residues long. The CDR3 region is CAWSGTTEAFF. CDR3 nucleotides: TGTGCCTGGAGTGGGACAACCGAAGCTTTCTTT.

This rearrangement joins TRBV3-1 (or the pseudogene TRBV3-2) to TRBJ1-2; D not resolved. Trimming removed 0 bases at V and 7 bases at J, with 9 bases between. Per the germline V gene, CDR1 is LGHDT and CDR2 is YNNKEL (reference sequence). This CDR3 is built from 13 residues. Written as DNA, the CDR3 is TGTGCCAGCAGCCAAGAGACGCGGGGTGGCTACACCTTC. Translation: CASSQETRGGYTF.